This TCR beta chain was sequenced for a study of T cells in Graves' hyperthyroidism and ophthalmopathy. Study-wide findings and caveats: Among clonotypes expanded in thyroid above 0.001, most were also found in blood.

What was amplified from RNA transcripts were TCR beta CDR3 regions. HTBI primers were used for first-round RT-PCR of the TCR CDR3. Each CDR3 protein is one row after TCRdb ran MiXCR on the multiplex PCR reads. The top ten clones hold approximately 7.5% of a sample with around 580,000 distinct CDR3 sequences, about 45% of them seen once. Regarding this clonotype: Antigen specificity is unknown.

Stable Graves' hyperthyroidism meant no ophthalmopathy progression within 18 months. The junction had 3 bases not matched to a gene; V was cut back by 5 bases and J by 6 bases. Germline-derived CDR1 and CDR2 are LGHNT and FRNRAP. CDR3 size: 15 residues. The chain carries TRBV12-5 and TRBJ2-1, with TRBD2 matching 14 bases. This TCR was recovered from a woman younger than 35 with Graves' hyperthyroidism. The specimen was peripheral blood or thyroid tissue (not recorded which). The CDR3 nucleotides read TGTGCTAGTGGTGACGGACTAGCGGGAGGCAATGAGCAGTTCTTC. It codes for CASGDGLAGGNEQFF.